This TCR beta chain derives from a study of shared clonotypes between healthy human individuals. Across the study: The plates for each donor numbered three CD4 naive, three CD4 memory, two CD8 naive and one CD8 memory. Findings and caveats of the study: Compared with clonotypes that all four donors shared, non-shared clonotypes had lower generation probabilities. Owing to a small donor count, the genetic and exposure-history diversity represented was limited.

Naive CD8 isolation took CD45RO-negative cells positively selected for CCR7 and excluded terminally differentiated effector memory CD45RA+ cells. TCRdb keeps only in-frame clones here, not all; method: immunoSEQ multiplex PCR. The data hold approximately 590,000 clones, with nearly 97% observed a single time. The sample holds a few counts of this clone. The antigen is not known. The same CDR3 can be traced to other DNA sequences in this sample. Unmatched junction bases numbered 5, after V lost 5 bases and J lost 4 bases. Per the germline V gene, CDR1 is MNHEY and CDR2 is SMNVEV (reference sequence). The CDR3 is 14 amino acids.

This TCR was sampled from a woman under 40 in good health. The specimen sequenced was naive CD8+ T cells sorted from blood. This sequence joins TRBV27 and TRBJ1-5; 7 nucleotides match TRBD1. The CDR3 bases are TGTGCCAGCAGTGACCGGGACAGTAATCAGCCCCAGCATTTT. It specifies CASSDRDSNQPQHF.